This T cell receptor (beta chain) was profiled in a study of shared clonotypes between healthy human individuals. CDR1 and CDR2 from the germline V gene are SGHAT and FQDESV (reference sequence). Between the trimmed V and J ends, which lost 3 bases and 3 bases, there was a span of 9 bases. CDR3 length: 14 residues. Using immunoSEQ multiplex PCR, the repertoire was profiled, and TCRdb retains in-frame clones only, with some absent. The sample contains 1,500,000 or so clones, roughly 96% of which appear only once. The genes are TRBV11-1 and TRBJ1-5; the D gene is possibly TRBD1 (6 bases). Input material: naive CD4+ T cells sorted from blood. Subset specified: CD45RA+ positively selected. This clonotype was sampled from a man aged 25-45 years in good health. The CDR3 DNA reads as TGTGCCAGCAGCTTCTCAGGGGACAATCAGCCCCAGCATTTT. It translates to CASSFSGDNQPQHF.